This TCR beta chain was sequenced in a study of blood T cell repertoires in COVID-19. The repertoire was sequenced with immunoSEQ multiplex PCR; TCRdb's copy has only in-frame clones and lacks some. The table lists some 180,000 clones, roughly 84% of them singletons. The V gene's germline CDR1 is LNHDA and CDR2 SQIVND (reference sequence). The V end lost 6 bases, the J end lost 6 bases, and 8 bases lay between the germline ends. This CDR3 comprises 11 residues. Cohorts were based on clinical histories the participants reported. Participants classified as exposed had met a COVID-19 case within 2 weeks before study entry.

This chain connects TRBV19 to TRBJ1-2; D is uncertain. The sequencing sample was made of PBMCs or T cells enriched from blood (not recorded which). The clonotype originates from a woman aged 25 to 39 who had been exposed to COVID-19. CDR3 residues: CASRSADGYTF. The CDR3 region has the DNA TGTGCCAGTAGGTCCGCGGATGGCTACACCTTC.